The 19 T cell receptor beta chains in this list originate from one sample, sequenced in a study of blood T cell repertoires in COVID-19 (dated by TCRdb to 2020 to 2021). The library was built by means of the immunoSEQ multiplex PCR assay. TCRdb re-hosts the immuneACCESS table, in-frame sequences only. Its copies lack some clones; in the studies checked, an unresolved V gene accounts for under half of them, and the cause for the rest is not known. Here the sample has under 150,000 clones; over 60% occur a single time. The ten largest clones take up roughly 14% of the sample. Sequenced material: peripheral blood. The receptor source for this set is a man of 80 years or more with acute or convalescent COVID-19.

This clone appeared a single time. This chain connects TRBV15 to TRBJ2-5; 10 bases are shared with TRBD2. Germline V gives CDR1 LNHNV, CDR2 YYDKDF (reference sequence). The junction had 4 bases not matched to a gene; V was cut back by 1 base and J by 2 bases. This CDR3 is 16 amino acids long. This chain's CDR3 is CATSRASGGDQETQYF. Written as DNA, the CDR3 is TGTGCCACCAGCAGAGCAAGCGGGGGGGATCAAGAGACCCAGTACTTC.

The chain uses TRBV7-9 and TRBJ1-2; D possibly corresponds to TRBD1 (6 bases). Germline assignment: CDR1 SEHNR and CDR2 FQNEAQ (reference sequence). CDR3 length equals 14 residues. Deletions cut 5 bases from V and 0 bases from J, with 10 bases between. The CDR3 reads CASSRDIANYGYTF. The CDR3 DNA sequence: TGTGCCAGCAGCAGGGACATTGCTAACTATGGCTACACCTTC.

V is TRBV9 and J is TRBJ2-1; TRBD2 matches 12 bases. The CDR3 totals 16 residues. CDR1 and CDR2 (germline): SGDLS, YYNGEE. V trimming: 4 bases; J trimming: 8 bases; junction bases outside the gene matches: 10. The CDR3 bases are TGTGCCAGCAGCAGGCTAGCGGGGGGGAATATGTATGAGCAGTTCTTC. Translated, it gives CASSRLAGGNMYEQFF.

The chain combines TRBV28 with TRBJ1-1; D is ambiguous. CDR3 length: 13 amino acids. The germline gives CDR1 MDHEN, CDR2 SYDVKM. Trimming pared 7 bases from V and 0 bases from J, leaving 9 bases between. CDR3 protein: CASTLVMNTEAFF. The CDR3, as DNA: TGTGCCAGCACCTTAGTTATGAACACTGAAGCTTTCTTT.

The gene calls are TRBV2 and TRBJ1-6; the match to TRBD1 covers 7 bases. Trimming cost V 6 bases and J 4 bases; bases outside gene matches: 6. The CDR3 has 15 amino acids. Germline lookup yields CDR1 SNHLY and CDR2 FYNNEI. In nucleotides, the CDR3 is TGTGCCAGCAGGAGAGGGGGCGCATATAATTCACCCCTCCACTTT. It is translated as CASRRGGAYNSPLHF.

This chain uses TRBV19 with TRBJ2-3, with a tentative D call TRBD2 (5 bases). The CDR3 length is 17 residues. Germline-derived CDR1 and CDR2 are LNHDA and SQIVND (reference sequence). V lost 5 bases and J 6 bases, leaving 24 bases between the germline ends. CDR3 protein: CASSPRYERSGRDTQYF. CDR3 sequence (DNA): TGTGCCAGTAGTCCCCGATATGAGCGGAGCGGTCGGGATACGCAGTATTTT.

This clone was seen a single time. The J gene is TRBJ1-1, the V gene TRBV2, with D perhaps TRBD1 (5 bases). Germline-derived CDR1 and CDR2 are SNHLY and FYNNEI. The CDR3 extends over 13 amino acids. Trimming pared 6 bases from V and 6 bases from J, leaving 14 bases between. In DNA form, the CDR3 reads TGTGCCAGCAGGGGGCGGGAAATATCTGAAGCTTTCTTT. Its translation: CASRGREISEAFF. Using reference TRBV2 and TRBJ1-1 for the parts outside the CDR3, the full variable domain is EPEVTQTPSHQVTQMGQEVILRCVPISNHLYFYWYRQILGQKVEFLVSFYNNEISEKSEIFDDQFSVERPDGSNFTLKIRSTKLEDSAMYFCASRGREISEAFFGQGTRLTVV.

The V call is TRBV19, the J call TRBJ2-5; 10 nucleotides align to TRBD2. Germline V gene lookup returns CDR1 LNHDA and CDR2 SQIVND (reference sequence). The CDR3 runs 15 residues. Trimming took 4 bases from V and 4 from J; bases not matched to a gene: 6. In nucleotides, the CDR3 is TGTGCCAGTAGTACGAGCGGGGGGGCCGGAGAGACCCAGTACTTC. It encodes CASSTSGGAGETQYF. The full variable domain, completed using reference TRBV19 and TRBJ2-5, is DGGITQSPKYLFRKEGQNVTLSCEQNLNHDAMYWYRQDPGQGLRLIYYSQIVNDFQKGDIAEGYSVSREKKESFPLTVTSAQKNPTAFYLCASSTSGGAGETQYFGPGTRLLVL.

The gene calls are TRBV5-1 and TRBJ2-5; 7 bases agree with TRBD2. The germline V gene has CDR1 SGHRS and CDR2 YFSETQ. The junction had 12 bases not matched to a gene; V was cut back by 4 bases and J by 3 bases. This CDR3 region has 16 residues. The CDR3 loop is CASSPTGGAAKETQYF. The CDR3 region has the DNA TGCGCCAGCAGCCCTACGGGGGGAGCTGCGAAAGAGACCCAGTACTTC.

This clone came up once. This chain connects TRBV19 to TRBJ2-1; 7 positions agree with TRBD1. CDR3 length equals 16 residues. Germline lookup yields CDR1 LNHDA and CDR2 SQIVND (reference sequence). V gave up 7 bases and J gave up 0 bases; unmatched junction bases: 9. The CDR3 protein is CASTPGTDSSYNEQFF. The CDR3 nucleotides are TGTGCCAGTACCCCAGGGACAGATAGCTCCTACAATGAGCAGTTCTTC.

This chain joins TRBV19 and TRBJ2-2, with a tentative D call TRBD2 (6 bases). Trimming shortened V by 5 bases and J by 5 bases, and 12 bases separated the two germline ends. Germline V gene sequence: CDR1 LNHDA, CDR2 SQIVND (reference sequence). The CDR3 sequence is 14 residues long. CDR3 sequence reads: CASSEVAGTGELFF. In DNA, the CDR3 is TGTGCCAGTAGTGAGGTTGCGGGAACCGGGGAGCTGTTTTTT. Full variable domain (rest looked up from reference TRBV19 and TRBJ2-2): DGGITQSPKYLFRKEGQNVTLSCEQNLNHDAMYWYRQDPGQGLRLIYYSQIVNDFQKGDIAEGYSVSREKKESFPLTVTSAQKNPTAFYLCASSEVAGTGELFFGEGSRLTVL.

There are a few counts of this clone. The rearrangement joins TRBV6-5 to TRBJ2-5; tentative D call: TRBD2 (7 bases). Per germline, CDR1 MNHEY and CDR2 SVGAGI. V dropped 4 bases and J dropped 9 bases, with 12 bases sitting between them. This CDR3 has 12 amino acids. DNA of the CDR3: TGTGCCAGCAGTTTGCAGGGGAGGGCCCAGTACTTC. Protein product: CASSLQGRAQYF.

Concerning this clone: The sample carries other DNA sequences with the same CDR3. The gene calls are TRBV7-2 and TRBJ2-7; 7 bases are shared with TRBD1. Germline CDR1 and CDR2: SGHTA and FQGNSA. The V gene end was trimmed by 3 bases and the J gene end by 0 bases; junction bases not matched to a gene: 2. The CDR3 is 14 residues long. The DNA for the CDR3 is TGTGCCAGCAGCTTTCGACAGGGCTCCTACGAGCAGTACTTC. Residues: CASSFRQGSYEQYF.

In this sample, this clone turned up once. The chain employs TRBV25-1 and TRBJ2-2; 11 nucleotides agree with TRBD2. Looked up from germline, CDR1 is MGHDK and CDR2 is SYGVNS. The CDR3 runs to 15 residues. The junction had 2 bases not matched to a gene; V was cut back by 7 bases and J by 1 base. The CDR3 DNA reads TGTGCCAGCACCCTAGCGGGGGGGAACACCGGGGAGCTGTTTTTT. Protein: CASTLAGGNTGELFF.

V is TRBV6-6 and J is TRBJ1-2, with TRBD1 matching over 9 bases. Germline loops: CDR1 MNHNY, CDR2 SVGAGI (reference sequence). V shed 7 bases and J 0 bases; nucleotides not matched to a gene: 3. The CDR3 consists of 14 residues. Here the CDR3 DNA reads TGTGCCAGCAATAACAGGGGGCCTAACTATGGCTACACCTTC. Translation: CASNNRGPNYGYTF.

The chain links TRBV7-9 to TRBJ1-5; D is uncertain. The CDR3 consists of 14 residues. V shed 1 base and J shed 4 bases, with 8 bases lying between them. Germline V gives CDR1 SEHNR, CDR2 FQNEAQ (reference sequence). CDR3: CASSLEGRNQPQHF. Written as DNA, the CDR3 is TGTGCCAGCAGCTTAGAAGGGAGGAATCAGCCCCAGCATTTT.

CDR3 amino acids: CSIRTEPYSNQPQHF. CDR3 sequence (DNA): TGTTCCATTCGGACAGAACCTTATAGCAATCAGCCCCAGCATTTT. V gene TRBV6-5 combines with J gene TRBJ1-5; D possibly corresponds to TRBD1 (6 bases). The CDR3 contains 15 residues. Germline V gene lookup returns CDR1 MNHEY and CDR2 SVGAGI.

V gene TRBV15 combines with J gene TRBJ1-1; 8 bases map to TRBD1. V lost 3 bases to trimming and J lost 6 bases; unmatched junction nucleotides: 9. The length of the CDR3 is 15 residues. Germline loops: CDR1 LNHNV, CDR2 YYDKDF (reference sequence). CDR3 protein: CATSSLTGGFSEAFF. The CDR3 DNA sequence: TGTGCCACCAGCAGCCTTACAGGGGGATTCTCTGAAGCTTTCTTT.

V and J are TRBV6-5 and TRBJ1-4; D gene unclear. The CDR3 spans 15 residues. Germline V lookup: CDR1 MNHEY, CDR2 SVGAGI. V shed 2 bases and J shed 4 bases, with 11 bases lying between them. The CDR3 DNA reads TGTGCCAGCAGTTACGGCGGAGCGAATAATGAAAAACTGTTTTTT. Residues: CASSYGGANNEKLFF.